This TCR beta chain was retrieved from a study of shared clonotypes between healthy human individuals. Assay runs were performed at deep level. The repertoire was sequenced with immunoSEQ multiplex PCR; TCRdb's copy has only in-frame clones and lacks some. Seen here are about 2,500,000 clones, approximately 94% observed once, and the top ten hold around 0.14%. Trimming left V 4 bases short and J 7 bases short, with 15 bases between. This CDR3 has 14 residues. The germline V gene encodes CDR1 SGHRS and CDR2 YFSETQ. The chain uses TRBV5-1 and TRBJ2-4, with a tentative D call TRBD1 (6 bases). The source of this sequence is a man between 18 and 35 years old in good health. Material for sequencing was naive CD4+ T cells sorted from blood. As to subset: CD45RA+ positively selected. CDR3: CASSPNTGQNIQYF. In DNA, the CDR3 is TGCGCCAGCAGCCCAAACACAGGACAGAACATTCAGTACTTC.